The 29 T cell receptor beta chains in this list originate from one sample, sequenced in a study of cytomegalovirus exposure and HLA in healthy donors. It was with 60 Vbeta and 13 Jbeta primers that the PCR ran. Using immunoSEQ multiplex PCR, the repertoire was profiled, and TCRdb retains in-frame clones only, with some absent. The sample lists 150,000 to 200,000 clones, roughly 80% occurring once. Sample: PBMCs. Every receptor here comes from a male donor in good health and CMV-seronegative.

The rearrangement uses TRBV5-5 and TRBJ2-7; 12 bases map to TRBD1. With V trimmed by 3 bases and J by 5 bases, 6 bases remained unmatched. The germline CDR1 and CDR2 sequences are SGHKS and YYEKEE (reference sequence). This CDR3 region has 15 residues. DNA for the CDR3: TGTGCCAGCAGCTCCTGGGACAGGGGGCAAGACGAGCAGTACTTC. It is translated as CASSSWDRGQDEQYF.

The chain links TRBV27 to TRBJ1-1; D ambiguous. The CDR3 runs 15 residues. Germline values: CDR1 MNHEY, CDR2 SMNVEV (reference sequence). V lost 5 bases and J 4 bases, leaving 17 bases between the germline ends. The DNA for the CDR3 is TGTGCCAGCAGTCCTCCCCCGGGTAGAGGCACTGAAGCTTTCTTT. Translating it yields CASSPPPGRGTEAFF.

CDR3 DNA: TGTGCCAGCTCACGAGGAAGTAATGGTAATGAAAAACTGTTTTTT. As protein: CASSRGSNGNEKLFF. The chain recombines TRBV18 with TRBJ1-4; D unclear. Germline V lookup: CDR1 KGHSH, CDR2 LQKENI. The germline V and J ends were trimmed by 4 bases and 4 bases, with 13 bases remaining between them. This CDR3 has 15 residues.

This chain joins TRBV15 and TRBJ2-5; D might be TRBD1 (6 bases). The J call could be wrong; TRBJ2-7 is a better fit for the DNA end. The germline V gene encodes CDR1 LNHNV and CDR2 YYDKDF (reference sequence). This CDR3 has 14 amino acids. The DNA for the CDR3 is TGTGCCACTAGTACAGGGAAAGGAGCAGACGAGCAGTACTTC. Protein: CATSTGKGADEQYF.

The rearrangement uses TRBV10-3 and TRBJ2-3, with 7 bases matching TRBD1. There are 15 residues in the CDR3. Trimming at V came to 4 bases and at J to 0 bases, leaving 4 bases not matched to a gene. The V gene's germline CDR1 is ENHRY and CDR2 SYGVKD. The CDR3 loop reads CAISVRDRSTDTQYF. The CDR3 DNA sequence: TGTGCCATCAGTGTACGGGACAGAAGCACAGATACGCAGTATTTT.

This chain connects TRBV6-5 to TRBJ2-7, with TRBD2 matching over 8 bases. Per germline, CDR1 MNHEY and CDR2 SVGAGI. This CDR3 region has 15 residues. J was trimmed by 2 bases and V by 6 bases; bases with no gene match: 9. The CDR3 bases are TGTGCCAGCAGCCCTCGGGGGGGGAGACCCTACGAGCAGTACTTC. Its translation is CASSPRGGRPYEQYF.

The V and J genes are TRBV18 and TRBJ2-7; possible D gene TRBD1, 6 bases. Trimming left V 2 bases short and J 5 bases short, with 13 bases between. Germline loops: CDR1 KGHSH, CDR2 LQKENI. This CDR3 spans 14 amino acids. As DNA, the CDR3 is TGTGCCAGCTCACCAAAGCAGGGGAACCACGAGCAGTACTTC. It codes for CASSPKQGNHEQYF.

CDR3 residues: CASSESGEGTEAFF. CDR3 in DNA: TGTGCCAGCAGTGAGTCCGGCGAGGGCACTGAAGCTTTCTTT. The gene calls are TRBV25-1 and TRBJ1-1; D remains ambiguous. The V end was cut by 3 bases, the J end by 4 bases, with 12 bases between. This CDR3 has 14 amino acids. CDR1 and CDR2 (germline): MGHDK, SYGVNS.

The genes are TRBV4-1 and TRBJ2-5; 8 positions agree with TRBD2. The germline V gene has CDR1 MGHRA and CDR2 YSYEKL. CDR3 length: 15 residues. V was pared by 3 bases and J by 5 bases, with 8 bases of the junction left unmatched. CDR3 residues: CASSHLTGRGETQYF. The CDR3 DNA reads as TGCGCCAGCAGCCATTTAACCGGGAGGGGGGAGACCCAGTACTTC.

The chain employs TRBV10-3 and TRBJ1-5, with D perhaps TRBD1 (6 bases). The germline V gene encodes CDR1 ENHRY and CDR2 SYGVKD. This CDR3 spans 17 amino acids. Trimming took 3 bases from V and 0 from J, leaving 15 bases between them. The CDR3 DNA is TGTGCCATCAGTGACTCCGCGAGGACAGATAGCAATCAGCCCCAGCATTTT. Translating it yields CAISDSARTDSNQPQHF.

This clone has a handful of counts. The chain links TRBV4-2 to TRBJ2-1; 7 bases agree with TRBD1. The V gene's germline CDR1 is LGHNA and CDR2 YNFKEQ. This CDR3 contains 14 residues. Germline trimming cut 5 bases from V and 3 bases from J; bases unmatched to any gene: 4. Here the CDR3 DNA reads TGTGCCAGCAGCAGGGGGCAAGACTACAATGAGCAGTTCTTC. Residues: CASSRGQDYNEQFF.

The J gene is TRBJ2-7, the V gene TRBV18; 9 bases are shared with TRBD1. V was clipped by 3 bases and J by 6 bases; unmatched bases: 9. The CDR3 length is 15 residues. Germline V gives CDR1 KGHSH, CDR2 LQKENI. The CDR3: CASSPPSGTGLEQYF. The CDR3 DNA follows: TGTGCCAGCTCACCTCCTTCCGGGACAGGGCTCGAGCAGTACTTC.

The chain uses TRBV4-1 and TRBJ2-2, with a possible D match to TRBD1 (6 bases). V lost 4 bases and J 1 base, leaving 7 bases between the germline ends. Germline CDR1 is MGHRA and CDR2 is YSYEKL. This CDR3 region has 14 residues. The CDR3 DNA reads TGCGCCAGCAGCCGACAGGAGAACACCGGGGAGCTGTTTTTT. Translation gives CASSRQENTGELFF.

The V gene is TRBV19, the J gene TRBJ1-5; no reliable D call. The CDR3 is made up of 14 amino acids. The V gene lost 8 bases and the J gene lost 0 bases, with 11 bases spanning the gap. Germline V gene sequence: CDR1 LNHDA, CDR2 SQIVND (reference sequence). The CDR3 here is CASLPGYSNQPQHF. The CDR3, as DNA: TGTGCCAGTCTCCCGGGGTATAGCAATCAGCCCCAGCATTTT.

The rearrangement links TRBV6-5 to TRBJ1-2; 9 bases match TRBD1. CDR3 length equals 15 residues. J was trimmed by 4 bases and V by 2 bases; bases with no gene match: 5. Germline CDR1 MNHEY, CDR2 SVGAGI. The chain's CDR3 is CASSYRDREGYGYTF. Written as DNA, the CDR3 is TGTGCCAGCAGTTACAGGGACAGGGAGGGCTATGGCTACACCTTC.

The genes are TRBV7-9 and TRBJ2-5; tentative D call: TRBD1 (5 bases). This CDR3 contains 14 residues. V was pared by 1 base and J by 4 bases, with 10 bases between. The germline gives CDR1 SEHNR, CDR2 FQNEAQ (reference sequence). The DNA of the CDR3 is TGTGCCAGCAGCTTAGGGACAAGAGGAGAGACCCAGTACTTC. Amino acids: CASSLGTRGETQYF.

The table lists this clone with a few counts. The CDR3 sequence is CASSPSGGRGTQYF. CDR3 nucleotide sequence: TGTGCCAGCAGCCCTAGCGGGGGGAGGGGGACCCAGTACTTC. The chain couples TRBV6-1 to TRBJ2-5; TRBD2 matches at 11 bases. The ends lost 6 bases at V and 7 bases at J; junction bases unmatched: 7. The CDR3 is 14 residues long. Germline-derived CDR1 and CDR2 are MNHNS and SASEGT.

J is TRBJ2-3 and V is TRBV12-2; the table's D call, TRBD1, has no DNA check behind it. TRBV12-2 has pseudogene status. There are 15 residues in the CDR3. The CDR3 sequence: CASRLKGAPTDTQYF. CDR3 nucleotide sequence: TGTGCAAGTCGCTTAAAGGGGGCCCCCACAGATACGCAGTATTTT.

The chain employs TRBV5-6 and TRBJ1-4; D not resolved. Trimming removed 2 bases at V and 5 bases at J, with 13 bases between. The germline V gene has CDR1 SGHDT and CDR2 YYEEEE. The CDR3 has 15 amino acids. DNA of the CDR3: TGTGCCAGCAGCTTAAAGACTTACCCGAATGAAAAACTGTTTTTT. This codes for CASSLKTYPNEKLFF.

This sequence joins TRBV5-6 and TRBJ1-6; unclear D gene. The germline V gene has CDR1 SGHDT and CDR2 YYEEEE. CDR3 size: 13 residues. V was clipped by 0 bases and J by 7 bases, with 5 bases between them. The CDR3 sequence is CASSLVSNSPLHF. As DNA, the CDR3 is TGTGCCAGCAGCTTGGTGTCGAATTCACCCCTCCACTTT.

The J gene is TRBJ1-6, the V gene TRBV6-4; D remains unclear. This CDR3 comprises 15 residues. Germline-derived CDR1 and CDR2 are MRHNA and SNTAGT. Trimming stripped 6 bases from V and 0 bases from J, with 9 bases between. This CDR3 reads CASREFSSYNSPLHF. In DNA, the CDR3 is TGTGCCAGCAGGGAGTTCAGCTCCTATAATTCACCCCTCCACTTT.

J is TRBJ2-7 and V is TRBV4-3; tentative D call: TRBD1 (7 bases). The CDR3 sequence is 16 residues long. Germline V gene lookup returns CDR1 LGHNA and CDR2 YSLEER. V was trimmed by 0 bases and J by 1 base, leaving 13 bases between them. CDR3 sequence (DNA): TGCGCCAGCAGCCAAGATTTCCAGGGGGGTTCCTACGAGCAGTACTTC. Amino acids: CASSQDFQGGSYEQYF.

This chain connects TRBV9 to TRBJ1-1; D may be TRBD1 (5 bases). V was trimmed by 0 bases and J by 2 bases, leaving 8 bases between them. Germline V gives CDR1 SGDLS, CDR2 YYNGEE. CDR3 length equals 14 residues. CDR3 nucleotide sequence: TGTGCCAGCAGCGTAGTCAGGGAAAACACTGAAGCTTTCTTT. This translates into CASSVVRENTEAFF.

J is TRBJ2-6 and V is TRBV19, with a weak D call TRBD1 (6 bases). CDR3 length: 14 residues. The germline V gene encodes CDR1 LNHDA and CDR2 SQIVND (reference sequence). Trimming took 7 bases from V and 2 from J, leaving 9 bases between them. The CDR3 region is CASKDSTGANVLTF. The CDR3 region has the DNA TGTGCCAGTAAGGACAGCACTGGGGCCAACGTCCTGACTTTC.

The chain uses TRBV7-8 and TRBJ1-5, with 9 bases lining up with TRBD1. The germline CDR1 and CDR2 sequences are SGHVS and FQNEAQ. The CDR3 spans 15 residues. J lost 2 bases, V lost 6 bases, and 5 bases had no gene match. The CDR3 nucleotides are TGTGCCAGCAGTCACCGGGACAGGGGCAATCAGCCCCAGCATTTT. It specifies CASSHRDRGNQPQHF.

The rearrangement links TRBV10-3 to TRBJ2-2, with 8 bases identical to TRBD1. V was clipped by 11 bases and J by 1 base; unmatched bases: 3. Per the germline V gene, CDR1 is ENHRY and CDR2 is SYGVKD. The CDR3 totals 13 residues. CDR3 sequence (DNA): TGTGCCGTAGACAGGGGGAACACCGGGGAGCTGTTTTTT. Translated, it gives CAVDRGNTGELFF.

J is TRBJ2-1 and V is TRBV6-5, with D perhaps TRBD1 (5 bases). This CDR3 is 13 amino acids long. Deletions cut 7 bases from V and 5 bases from J, with 12 bases between. Germline CDR1 is MNHEY and CDR2 is SVGAGI. The CDR3 DNA follows: TGTGCCAGCAACCAACAGGACAACAATGAGCAGTTCTTC. It translates to CASNQQDNNEQFF.

Regarding this clone: The junction and the germline gene differ at one end; a read error may be behind it. The chain carries TRBV30 and TRBJ2-7; a possible D gene is TRBD2 (6 bases). This CDR3 has 13 amino acids. CDR1 and CDR2 (germline): GTSNPN, SVGIG (reference sequence). The CDR3 region is CAWAKGGSNEQYF. As DNA, the CDR3 is TGTGCCTGGGCGAAGGGAGGCTCCAACGAGCAGTACTTC. The full variable domain, in which reference TRBV30 and TRBJ2-7 provide the parts outside the CDR3, is SQTIHQWPATLVQPVGSPLSLECTVEGTSNPNLYWYRQAAGRGLQLLFYSVGIGQISSEVPQNLSASRPQDRQFILSSKKLLLSDSGFYLCAWAKGGSNEQYFGPGTRLTVT.

This chain's CDR3 is CASSLRGGQGAGYTF. DNA of the CDR3: TGTGCCAGCAGCTTGCGGGGAGGGCAGGGGGCTGGCTACACCTTC. The rearrangement uses TRBV5-6 and TRBJ1-2; 8 bases are a match to TRBD1. Germline loops: CDR1 SGHDT, CDR2 YYEEEE. This CDR3 has 15 amino acids. After removal of 1 base from V and 7 bases from J, the junction contained 9 bases not matched to a gene.